What follows is one T cell receptor beta chain and its context. Antigen unknown. CDR1 SGHRS and CDR2 YFSETQ come from the germline V gene. The CDR3 is 14 amino acids. V trimming: 4 bases; J trimming: 4 bases; junction bases outside the gene matches: 3. Clones were read by immunoSEQ multiplex PCR, and TCRdb kept only the in-frame ones, dropping some. The sample lists over a million clones, about 84% occurring once. Each sample came from a Caucasian adult donor living in Nashville, Tennessee. The sample comes from a study of shared clonotypes between healthy human individuals. Study observations and caveats: Clonotype sharing levels among donors were expected to vary with sequencing depth. Sampling covered nothing but blood. Tissue TCR repertoires likely differ from those found in blood. Compared with memory subsets, naive subsets generally had larger estimated richness.

The chain is built from TRBV5-1 and TRBJ2-5; 11 bases fit TRBD1. The clonotype was recovered from a man aged 18-30 years in good health. Some clones in this sample may be carry-over from other donors' samples. The specimen sequenced was memory CD4+ T cells from PBMCs. The subset is: CD45RA-negative fraction. DNA of the CDR3: TGCGCCAGCAGCCCGGACAGGGGGCGAGAGACCCAGTACTTC. This codes for CASSPDRGRETQYF.